These 32 T cell receptor beta chains came from one sample sequenced in a study of blood T cell repertoires in COVID-19. TCRdb keeps only in-frame clones here, not all; method: immunoSEQ multiplex PCR. Among more than 150,000 clones listed, 90% to 95% were seen once. The sequenced sample consisted of peripheral blood. The origin of the receptors is a man aged 25-45 years with COVID-19, enrolled during active disease.

The V call is TRBV6-2 or TRBV6-3, the J call TRBJ1-2; 7 bases are shared with TRBD1. Germline V CDR1 and CDR2: MNHEY, SVGEGT. The CDR3 is 15 residues long. The V gene end was trimmed by 4 bases and the J gene end by 4 bases; junction bases not matched to a gene: 9. CDR3 residues: CASSSPGGQIYGYTF. DNA for the CDR3: TGTGCCAGCAGTTCCCCTGGGGGACAGATCTATGGCTACACCTTC.

The chain employs TRBV7-2 and TRBJ1-5; D is perhaps TRBD1 (5 bases). The CDR3 loop spans 14 amino acids. The ends were cut back, 5 bases at V and 5 bases at J, with 13 bases in the middle. The V gene's germline CDR1 is SGHTA and CDR2 FQGNSA. CDR3 region: CASSAGSFYQPQHF. CDR3 DNA: TGTGCCAGCAGCGCAGGGTCTTTCTATCAGCCCCAGCATTTT. The full variable domain, its missing parts supplied by reference TRBV7-2 and TRBJ1-5, is GAGVSQSPSNKVTEKGKDVELRCDPISGHTALYWYRQSLGQGLEFLIYFQGNSAPDKSGLPSDRFSAERTGGSVSTLTIQRTQQEDSAVYLCASSAGSFYQPQHFGDGTRLSIL.

This CDR3 is CSAGTSGGSYNEQFF. CDR3 coding DNA: TGCAGCGCTGGGACTAGCGGGGGGTCCTACAATGAGCAGTTCTTC. The V gene is TRBV29-1, the J gene TRBJ2-1; 15 nucleotides match TRBD2. Germline-derived CDR1 and CDR2 are SQVTM and ANQGSEA. V gave up 7 bases and J gave up 1 base; unmatched junction bases: 2. The CDR3 consists of 15 residues.

The chain combines TRBV10-3 with TRBJ2-1; maybe TRBD2 (7 bases). The CDR3 is made up of 15 amino acids. The V and J ends lost 0 bases and 7 bases respectively, with 13 bases between them. Looked up from germline, CDR1 is ENHRY and CDR2 is SYGVKD. The CDR3 nucleotides read TGTGCCATCAGTGAGTCGACTAGGGGGGGAAATGAGCAGTTCTTC. It encodes CAISESTRGGNEQFF.

This clone turned up a few times. The chain links TRBV5-4 to TRBJ2-1; 14 nucleotides match TRBD2. CDR1 and CDR2 (germline): SGHNT, YYREEE (reference sequence). The trim removed 0 bases at V and 5 bases at J, leaving 4 bases unmatched. This CDR3 comprises 17 residues. The CDR3 protein is CASSLGTSGGNHNEQFF. DNA of the CDR3: TGTGCCAGCAGCTTGGGGACTAGCGGGGGGAACCACAATGAGCAGTTCTTC. Supplemented by reference TRBV5-4 and TRBJ2-1, the full variable domain reads ETGVTQSPTHLIKTRGQQVTLRCSSQSGHNTVSWYQQALGQGPQFIFQYYREEENGRGNFPPRFSGLQFPNYSSELNVNALELDDSALYLCASSLGTSGGNHNEQFFGPGTRLTVL.

The sample holds one count of this clone. The genes are TRBV20-1 and TRBJ2-7; TRBD1 might be the D (5 bases). The CDR3 covers 11 residues. The germline V and J ends were trimmed by 0 bases and 9 bases, with 9 bases remaining between them. The germline V gene has CDR1 DFQATT and CDR2 SNEGSKA (reference sequence). The CDR3: CSARDRAGQYF. The CDR3 nucleotides read TGCAGTGCTAGAGACAGGGCAGGGCAGTACTTC.

The rearrangement uses TRBV7-2 and TRBJ2-5; the D gene is possibly TRBD2 (6 bases). CDR1 and CDR2 (germline): SGHTA, FQGNSA. The CDR3 spans 14 residues. The germline V and J ends were trimmed by 5 bases and 4 bases, with 14 bases remaining between them. The CDR3 sequence is CASSPGTVRETQYF. The CDR3 DNA reads TGTGCCAGCAGCCCAGGGACTGTCAGAGAGACCCAGTACTTC.

In its sample, this clone was seen once. The V gene is TRBV10-2, the J gene TRBJ1-2; TRBD1 matches at 9 bases. Germline V gene sequence: CDR1 WSHSY, CDR2 SAAADI. V was pared by 6 bases and J by 1 base, with 6 bases of the junction left unmatched. The CDR3 sequence is 15 residues long. The CDR3 loop is CASRADRGNNYGYTF. CDR3 in DNA: TGCGCCAGCAGAGCGGACAGGGGAAATAACTATGGCTACACCTTC.

The CDR3 loop reads CASIRTGEYPGYTF. As DNA, the CDR3 is TGTGCCAGCATTCGGACAGGGGAATATCCTGGCTACACCTTC. This chain joins TRBV2 and TRBJ1-2, with TRBD1 matching over 9 bases. V gave up 7 bases and J gave up 7 bases; unmatched junction bases: 10. The CDR3 sequence is 14 residues long. The V gene's germline CDR1 is SNHLY and CDR2 FYNNEI.

In this sample, this clone turned up once. The V gene is TRBV24-1, the J gene TRBJ2-1, with D possibly matching TRBD2 (6 bases). Germline lookup yields CDR1 KGHDR and CDR2 SFDVKD. This CDR3 comprises 15 residues. With 4 bases removed from V and 6 bases from J, the gap between germline ends came to 15 bases. The CDR3 spells CATSEGGRGLNEQFF. The CDR3 coding sequence is TGTGCCACCAGTGAGGGGGGACGTGGACTCAATGAGCAGTTCTTC.

The chain has TRBV7-9 and TRBJ2-5; 10 positions match TRBD2. CDR1 and CDR2 from the germline V gene are SEHNR and FQNEAQ (reference sequence). J lost 0 bases, V lost 4 bases, and 11 bases had no gene match. CDR3 length: 18 amino acids. The CDR3 loop is CASSSLRPSGGHQETQYF. The CDR3 DNA reads TGTGCCAGCAGCTCCCTTCGGCCTAGCGGGGGACACCAAGAGACCCAGTACTTC. The entire variable domain, with the rest obtained from reference TRBV7-9 and TRBJ2-5, is as follows: DTGVSQNPRHKITKRGQNVTFRCDPISEHNRLYWYRQTLGQGPEFLTYFQNEAQLEKSRLLSDRFSAERPKGSFSTLEIQRTEQGDSAMYLCASSSLRPSGGHQETQYFGPGTRLLVL.

This clone was observed once. The J gene is TRBJ2-2, the V gene TRBV6-5; 7 bases match TRBD1. The CDR3 is 14 residues long. CDR1 MNHEY and CDR2 SVGAGI come from the germline V gene. J was trimmed by 1 base and V by 8 bases; bases with no gene match: 4. Here the CDR3 reads CASVRTGNTGELFF. The CDR3 coding sequence is TGTGCCAGCGTCCGGACAGGGAACACCGGGGAGCTGTTTTTT.

The rearrangement links TRBV5-5 to TRBJ1-6, with D unclear. V was trimmed by 7 bases and J by 5 bases, leaving 13 bases between them. Germline lookup yields CDR1 SGHKS and CDR2 YYEKEE (reference sequence). CDR3 length equals 14 residues. CDR3 DNA: TGTGCCAGCCCGGCGGCAGCTAATAATTCACCCCTCCACTTT. Protein product: CASPAAANNSPLHF.

The chain uses TRBV3-1 (or the pseudogene TRBV3-2) and TRBJ1-1, with D tentatively TRBD1 (6 bases). This CDR3 region has 17 residues. Germline CDR1 reads LGHDT; CDR2 reads YNNKEL (reference sequence). The V end was cut by 2 bases, the J end by 5 bases, with 21 bases between. CDR3 DNA: TGTGCCAGCAGCCAATATCGAGGTTGGGTGCAGGGGACTGAAGCTTTCTTT. Translation: CASSQYRGWVQGTEAFF.

This chain links TRBV4-1 with TRBJ1-6; D ambiguous. The CDR3 is made up of 18 amino acids. The germline V gene encodes CDR1 MGHRA and CDR2 YSYEKL. V was cut by 1 base and J by 0 bases, with 13 bases left in between. DNA of the CDR3: TGCGCCAGCAGCCAAGGTTATTTGCTGAGCTCCTATAATTCACCCCTCCACTTT. Encoded protein: CASSQGYLLSSYNSPLHF.

J is TRBJ1-2 and V is TRBV30; a possible D gene is TRBD1 (5 bases). The CDR3 is 12 amino acids. Germline CDR1 GTSNPN, CDR2 SVGIG (reference sequence). Trimming removed 3 bases at V and 7 bases at J, with 12 bases between. CDR3 nucleotide sequence: TGTGCCTGGAGGGGCAGGGAGGGTGGCTACACCTTC. This translates into CAWRGREGGYTF.

The chain uses TRBV12-3 or TRBV12-4 and TRBJ2-5; D is unresolved. The CDR3 is 12 residues long. V was shortened by 8 bases and J by 2 bases, with 9 bases between the two germline ends. The CDR3 DNA reads TGTGCCAGCTCGAAACAGCAAGAGACCCAGTACTTC. This gives the protein CASSKQQETQYF.

J is TRBJ1-6 and V is TRBV28; D is possibly TRBD1 (5 bases). The V and J ends lost 3 bases and 8 bases respectively, with 11 bases between them. CDR1 is MDHEN, CDR2 SYDVKM, per germline. The CDR3 is made up of 14 amino acids. Written as DNA, the CDR3 is TGTGCCAGCAGTTTGGGGCAGGGTCATTCACCCCTCCACTTT. Its translation: CASSLGQGHSPLHF.

The chain joins TRBV5-1 to TRBJ1-1, with 8 bases identical to TRBD1. Trimming cost V 2 bases and J 0 bases; bases outside gene matches: 12. Germline CDR1 is SGHRS and CDR2 is YFSETQ. The CDR3 contains 18 residues. CDR3 sequence (DNA): TGCGCCAGCAGCTTCACCTTGGACAGGGCGGAATTGAACACTGAAGCTTTCTTT. Protein: CASSFTLDRAELNTEAFF.

CDR3 residues: CASSSGDHLEQYF. CDR3 DNA sequence: TGTGCCAGCAGTAGCGGGGACCACCTCGAGCAGTACTTC. The chain recombines TRBV5-4 with TRBJ2-7, with TRBD2 identical over 8 bases. V lost 5 bases and J lost 6; bases outside the gene matches: 7. CDR3 length equals 13 residues. Germline V gene sequence: CDR1 SGHNT, CDR2 YYREEE (reference sequence). Full variable domain (missing parts from reference TRBV5-4 and TRBJ2-7): ETGVTQSPTHLIKTRGQQVTLRCSSQSGHNTVSWYQQALGQGPQFIFQYYREEENGRGNFPPRFSGLQFPNYSSELNVNALELDDSALYLCASSSGDHLEQYFGPGTRLTVT.

The rearrangement links TRBV5-1 to TRBJ1-6; 10 bases fit TRBD1. Germline V CDR1 and CDR2: SGHRS, YFSETQ. This CDR3 is 15 amino acids long. Trimming at V came to 4 bases and at J to 8 bases, leaving 6 bases not matched to a gene. In DNA, the CDR3 is TGCGCCAGCAGCAGACAGGGGGCTAATGATTCACCCCTCCACTTT. Translated, it gives CASSRQGANDSPLHF. Together with reference TRBV5-1 and TRBJ1-6, the CDR3 gives the full variable domain: KAGVTQTPRYLIKTRGQQVTLSCSPISGHRSVSWYQQTPGQGLQFLFEYFSETQRNKGNFPGRFSGRQFSNSRSEMNVSTLELGDSALYLCASSRQGANDSPLHFGNGTRLTVT.

The rearrangement joins TRBV2 to TRBJ2-7; D unclear. The CDR3 has 12 residues. Germline V gene data show CDR1 as SNHLY and CDR2 as FYNNEI. Trimming shortened V by 0 bases and J by 5 bases, and 5 bases separated the two germline ends. In DNA, the CDR3 is TGTGCCAGCAGTGAAGCACACCACGAGCAGTACTTC. This translates into CASSEAHHEQYF.

This chain links TRBV7-9 with TRBJ2-5; 7 bases agree with TRBD1. The CDR3 spans 16 residues. V lost 1 base to trimming and J lost 0 bases; unmatched junction nucleotides: 5. Germline V gene lookup returns CDR1 SEHNR and CDR2 FQNEAQ (reference sequence). CDR3 sequence (DNA): TGTGCCAGCAGCTTAGAAGGACAGGAGAACCAAGAGACCCAGTACTTC. Encoded protein: CASSLEGQENQETQYF.

The chain uses TRBV5-5 and TRBJ1-2; the D is unclear. V lost 0 bases and J 0 bases, leaving 9 bases between the germline ends. CDR1 SGHKS and CDR2 YYEKEE come from the germline V gene (reference sequence). This CDR3 has 15 residues. This CDR3 is CASSLGATTNYGYTF. The CDR3 nucleotides read TGTGCCAGCAGCTTGGGGGCCACCACTAACTATGGCTACACCTTC.

The chain has TRBV6-5 and TRBJ1-1; D is ambiguous. The ends were cut back, 6 bases at V and 0 bases at J, with 11 bases in the middle. CDR1 is MNHEY, CDR2 SVGAGI, per germline. This CDR3 has 14 amino acids. In DNA form, the CDR3 reads TGTGCCAGCAGCTACGGCCCCATGAACACTGAAGCTTTCTTT. Translating it yields CASSYGPMNTEAFF.

The chain uses TRBV6-5 and TRBJ1-6; D is undetermined. V lost 1 base to trimming and J lost 9 bases, with 13 bases between them. The CDR3 has 15 residues. The germline V gene encodes CDR1 MNHEY and CDR2 SVGAGI. CDR3 sequence (DNA): TGTGCCAGCAGTTACTTGTCTCTGAGGGCTTCACCCCTCCACTTT. Translation: CASSYLSLRASPLHF.

The chain combines TRBV14 with TRBJ2-7; perhaps TRBD1 as D (6 bases). V was pared by 0 bases and J by 3 bases, with 15 bases between. The CDR3 length is 16 residues. Germline V CDR1 and CDR2: SGHDN, FVKESK. CDR3 protein: CASSQDEDTGLYEQYF. DNA for the CDR3: TGTGCCAGCAGCCAAGATGAGGATACAGGGCTCTACGAGCAGTACTTC.

The chain recombines TRBV6-1 with TRBJ1-6; no reliable D call. V lost 1 base and J lost 7, with 8 bases in between. Germline V gene data show CDR1 as MNHNS and CDR2 as SASEGT. The CDR3 is made up of 14 amino acids. In DNA, the CDR3 is TGTGCCAGCAGTGAAGGGTTCGGGAATTCACCCCTCCACTTT. This sequence encodes CASSEGFGNSPLHF.

The sample holds one count of this clone. The rearrangement links TRBV3-1 (or the pseudogene TRBV3-2) to TRBJ2-7; 9 nucleotides line up with TRBD2. The CDR3 consists of 15 residues. Trimming removed 3 bases from V and 3 bases from J; junction bases left unmatched: 6. Germline-derived CDR1 and CDR2 are LGHDT and YNNKEL (reference sequence). Written as DNA, the CDR3 is TGTGCCAGCAGCCACGGAGGTAGCGGGGGCTACGAGCAGTACTTC. Translating it yields CASSHGGSGGYEQYF.

The chain joins TRBV4-2 to TRBJ2-3, with a tentative D call TRBD2 (5 bases). This CDR3 is built from 16 residues. Germline assignment: CDR1 LGHNA and CDR2 YNFKEQ. Trimming took off 4 bases at V and 1 base at J, with 15 bases between the two ends. CDR3 in amino acids: CASSPRTERGTDTQYF. The CDR3 nucleotides are TGTGCCAGCAGCCCCCGAACAGAGAGGGGCACAGATACGCAGTATTTT.

This chain connects TRBV5-1 to TRBJ1-2; 12 positions agree with TRBD1. V shed 3 bases, J shed 5 bases, and the junction held 14 bases outside the gene matches. Per germline, CDR1 SGHRS and CDR2 YFSETQ. This CDR3 contains 18 residues. The DNA for the CDR3 is TGCGCCAGCAGCTCTCGAGAGGGACAGGGGGCCGATAATTATGGCTACACCTTC. Its protein product is CASSSREGQGADNYGYTF.

The V call is TRBV7-6, the J call TRBJ2-3, with TRBD1 as a possible D gene (6 bases). The germline V gene encodes CDR1 SGHVS and CDR2 FNYEAQ. V dropped 1 base and J dropped 6 bases, with 14 bases sitting between them. The CDR3 covers 15 residues. The CDR3 DNA sequence: TGTGCCAGCAGCTTAGGAGGGGGAATCGGTGATACGCAGTATTTT. Its protein is CASSLGGGIGDTQYF. The entire variable domain, with the rest obtained from reference TRBV7-6 and TRBJ2-3, is as follows: GAGVSQSPRYKVTKRGQDVALRCDPISGHVSLYWYRQALGQGPEFLTYFNYEAQQDKSGLPNDRFSAERPEGSISTLTIQRTEQRDSAMYRCASSLGGGIGDTQYFGPGTRLTVL.